Described below is a single TCR beta chain sequence and its context. The sample is drawn from a study of T cell repertoires in aging, cancer and after chemotherapy. Amplification of TCR beta used genomic DNA extracted from peripheral blood. This CDR3 is 8 amino acids long. The germline CDR1 and CDR2 sequences are SGHAT and FQNNGV. Trimming removed 3 bases from V and 14 bases from J, with 4 bases in between. TRB rearrangements spanning V, D and J were amplified using mixed TRB-A/B primers. TCRdb itself ran the multiplex PCR reads through MiXCR, one entry per CDR3 protein. The repertoire has over a thousand distinct CDR3 sequences, roughly 31% of them found once; the top ten carry more than 85%.

The rearrangement uses TRBV11-2 and TRBJ1-2, with D unresolved. Sequencing used blood. This TCR was recovered from a human donor with a blood cancer. The CDR3 region has the DNA TGTGCCAGCAGCTTGGATACCTTC. This codes for CASSLDTF.